In this sample, the clone carrying this TCR beta chain turned up a few times. Antigen specificity is unknown. The data derive from a study of PD-1 blockade in classical Hodgkin lymphoma. About the study: A 3 mg/kg intravenous dose of nivolumab was received by patients every 2 weeks.

Sequencing was performed with immunoSEQ multiplex PCR; in TCRdb, only in-frame clones are kept and a portion is missing. The sample gives 50,000 to 75,000 clones, around 89% of which show up once; under 6% is in the top ten. Whole-study findings and limits: Reports described newly diagnosed patients as having lower baseline TCR diversity than healthy donors. The baseline diversity of complete responders showed similarity to that of newly diagnosed patients. By C4D1, diversity of CD4+ TCRs had risen significantly, whereas that of CD8+ TCRs had not.

All trial patients relapsed after autologous stem cell transplantation. Per germline, CDR1 SGHAT and CDR2 FQNNGV. V was shortened by 1 base and J by 9 bases, with 16 bases between the two germline ends. The CDR3 loop spans 16 amino acids. The chain is built from TRBV11-2 and TRBJ1-6; a weak D match, TRBD1 (5 bases). The starting material was peripheral blood mononuclear cells (PBMCs), obtained before the second cycle of nivolumab. The source of this sequence is a human donor with classical Hodgkin lymphoma. The CDR3 sequence is CASSLVAGPGGSPLHF. The CDR3 DNA is TGTGCCAGCAGCTTAGTGGCAGGGCCTGGGGGTTCACCCCTCCACTTT.